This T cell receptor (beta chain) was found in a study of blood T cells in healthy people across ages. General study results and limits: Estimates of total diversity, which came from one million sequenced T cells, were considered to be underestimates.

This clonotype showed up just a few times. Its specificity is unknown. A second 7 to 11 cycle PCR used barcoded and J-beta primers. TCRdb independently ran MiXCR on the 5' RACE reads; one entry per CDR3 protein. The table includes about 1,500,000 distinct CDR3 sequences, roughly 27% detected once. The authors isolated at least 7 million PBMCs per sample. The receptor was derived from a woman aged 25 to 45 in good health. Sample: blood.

CDR3 loop: CSAKDRSVEQYF. The DNA of the CDR3 is TGCAGTGCTAAAGACAGAAGTGTGGAGCAGTACTTC. The V call is TRBV20-1, the J call TRBJ2-7; possibly TRBD1 for D (5 bases). Germline CDR1 reads DFQATT; CDR2 reads SNEGSKA (reference sequence). This CDR3 is built from 12 residues. Trimming removed 4 bases from V and 7 bases from J, with 14 bases in between.